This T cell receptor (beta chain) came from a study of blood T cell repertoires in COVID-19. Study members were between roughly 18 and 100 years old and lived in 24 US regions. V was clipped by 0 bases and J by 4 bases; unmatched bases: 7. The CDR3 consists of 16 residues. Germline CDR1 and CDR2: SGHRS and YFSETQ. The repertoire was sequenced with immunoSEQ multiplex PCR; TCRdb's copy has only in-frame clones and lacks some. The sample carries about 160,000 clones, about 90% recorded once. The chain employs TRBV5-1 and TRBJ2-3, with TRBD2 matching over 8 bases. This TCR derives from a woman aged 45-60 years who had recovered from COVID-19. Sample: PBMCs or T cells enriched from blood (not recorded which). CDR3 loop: CASSLVGTRGSDTQYF. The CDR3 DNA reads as TGCGCCAGCAGCTTGGTGGGGACTAGAGGATCAGATACGCAGTATTTT.